This TCR beta chain was retrieved from a study of blood T cell repertoires in COVID-19. Study-level information: Samples of COVID-19 (acute and convalescent) were obtained from the United States, Italy and Spain.

V dropped 5 bases and J dropped 1 base, with 12 bases sitting between them. Germline V gene data show CDR1 as SGHNT and CDR2 as YENEEA. The CDR3 loop spans 14 amino acids. Using immunoSEQ multiplex PCR, the repertoire was profiled, and TCRdb retains in-frame clones only, with some absent. The sample contains roughly 190,000 clones, roughly four fifths of which appear only once. The specimen was peripheral blood. The chain couples TRBV11-3 to TRBJ2-7; D perhaps matches TRBD2 (6 bases). This TCR was recovered from a woman aged 40 to 49 with acute or convalescent COVID-19. CDR3 in amino acids: CASSQGLFSYEQYF. The CDR3 DNA sequence: TGTGCCAGCAGCCAGGGACTTTTTTCCTACGAGCAGTACTTC. The variable domain in full, with the rest retrieved from reference TRBV11-3 and TRBJ2-7, is EAGVVQSPRYKIIEKKQPVAFWCNPISGHNTLYWYLQNLGQGPELLIRYENEEAVDDSQLPKDRFSAERLKGVDSTLKIQPAELGDSAVYLCASSQGLFSYEQYFGPGTRLTVT.